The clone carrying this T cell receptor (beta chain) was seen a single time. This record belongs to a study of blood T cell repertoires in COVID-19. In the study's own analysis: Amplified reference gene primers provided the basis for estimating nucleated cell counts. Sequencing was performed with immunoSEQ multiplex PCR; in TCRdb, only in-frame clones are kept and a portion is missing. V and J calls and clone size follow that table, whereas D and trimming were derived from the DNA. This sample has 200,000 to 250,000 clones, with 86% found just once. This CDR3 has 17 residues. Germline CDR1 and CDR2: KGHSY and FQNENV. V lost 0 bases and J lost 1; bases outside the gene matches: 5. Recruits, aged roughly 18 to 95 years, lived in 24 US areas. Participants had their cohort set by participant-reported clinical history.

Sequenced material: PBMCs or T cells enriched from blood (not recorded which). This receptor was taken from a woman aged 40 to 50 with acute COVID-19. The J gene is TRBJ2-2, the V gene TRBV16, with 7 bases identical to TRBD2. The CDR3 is CASSQSIASGNTGELFF. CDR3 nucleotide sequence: TGTGCCAGCAGCCAATCGATTGCTAGCGGGAACACCGGGGAGCTGTTTTTT.